Here is one T cell receptor beta chain with its context. The sample is drawn from a study of blood T cell repertoires in COVID-19. Assay used: immunoSEQ multiplex PCR; TCRdb lists only in-frame clones, some missing. The sample has approximately 290,000 clones; 84% are singletons. Sequencing was done on a sample of peripheral blood. This sequence was found in a person aged 65-85 years with COVID-19, enrolled during active disease.

The DNA of the CDR3 is TGTGCCACCAGCAGGCGGGGGGGACAGCCCGCAACTAATGAAAAACTGTTTTTT. Translated: CATSRRGGQPATNEKLFF. The rearrangement uses TRBV15 and TRBJ1-4; 7 nucleotides line up with TRBD1. This CDR3 region has 18 residues. Germline loops: CDR1 LNHNV, CDR2 YYDKDF (reference sequence). V lost 3 bases and J lost 0; bases outside the gene matches: 10.